This TCR beta chain was identified in a study of blood T cells in healthy people across ages. Study-wide results and limits: Aged donors had fewer naive CD4+ cells and lower diversity than long-lived donors.

The use of a sample-barcoded 5' primer and a J-beta primer mix characterized a second PCR of roughly 7 to 11 cycles. TCRdb reprocessed the 5' RACE reads via MiXCR and lists one record per CDR3 protein. Of about 1,500,000 distinct CDR3 sequences in the sample, approximately 30% were seen once. In the case of this clonotype: Its specificity is not known.

Extractions gave at least 5.5 micrograms of total RNA per sample. The sequence came from a woman in her thirties in good health. Source material: blood.

This CDR3 is CSARLTGRETEAFF. Here the CDR3 DNA reads TGCAGTGCTAGATTGACAGGGAGGGAGACTGAAGCTTTCTTT. This chain links TRBV20-1 with TRBJ1-1; 7 bases map to TRBD1. This CDR3 region has 14 residues. V dropped 2 bases and J dropped 5; count of bases not matched to a gene: 8. From germline, CDR1 is DFQATT and CDR2 SNEGSKA (reference sequence).